This TCR beta chain was documented in a study of blood T cell repertoires in COVID-19. Original processing methods: Amplified reference gene primers provided the basis for estimating nucleated cell counts. Assay used: immunoSEQ multiplex PCR; TCRdb lists only in-frame clones, some missing. V and J calls and clone size are as listed in that table; D and trimming were resolved from the DNA. The sample holds about 250,000 clones, 88% seen once. Individuals drawn from some 25 US areas were about 18 to 89 years old. This clone was seen once. Germline V gene data show CDR1 as SGHTA and CDR2 as FQGNSA. The CDR3 covers 17 residues. Trimming left V 3 bases short and J 1 base short, with 16 bases between.

The origin of this receptor is a woman between 50 and 59 years old who had recovered from COVID-19. This chain links TRBV7-2 with TRBJ1-5; D is unresolved. The material sequenced was PBMCs or T cells enriched from blood (not recorded which). The CDR3 coding sequence is TGTGCCAGCAGCTTGGGCCTTCGCGGGGTGAGCAATCAGCCCCAGCATTTT. Protein product: CASSLGLRGVSNQPQHF.